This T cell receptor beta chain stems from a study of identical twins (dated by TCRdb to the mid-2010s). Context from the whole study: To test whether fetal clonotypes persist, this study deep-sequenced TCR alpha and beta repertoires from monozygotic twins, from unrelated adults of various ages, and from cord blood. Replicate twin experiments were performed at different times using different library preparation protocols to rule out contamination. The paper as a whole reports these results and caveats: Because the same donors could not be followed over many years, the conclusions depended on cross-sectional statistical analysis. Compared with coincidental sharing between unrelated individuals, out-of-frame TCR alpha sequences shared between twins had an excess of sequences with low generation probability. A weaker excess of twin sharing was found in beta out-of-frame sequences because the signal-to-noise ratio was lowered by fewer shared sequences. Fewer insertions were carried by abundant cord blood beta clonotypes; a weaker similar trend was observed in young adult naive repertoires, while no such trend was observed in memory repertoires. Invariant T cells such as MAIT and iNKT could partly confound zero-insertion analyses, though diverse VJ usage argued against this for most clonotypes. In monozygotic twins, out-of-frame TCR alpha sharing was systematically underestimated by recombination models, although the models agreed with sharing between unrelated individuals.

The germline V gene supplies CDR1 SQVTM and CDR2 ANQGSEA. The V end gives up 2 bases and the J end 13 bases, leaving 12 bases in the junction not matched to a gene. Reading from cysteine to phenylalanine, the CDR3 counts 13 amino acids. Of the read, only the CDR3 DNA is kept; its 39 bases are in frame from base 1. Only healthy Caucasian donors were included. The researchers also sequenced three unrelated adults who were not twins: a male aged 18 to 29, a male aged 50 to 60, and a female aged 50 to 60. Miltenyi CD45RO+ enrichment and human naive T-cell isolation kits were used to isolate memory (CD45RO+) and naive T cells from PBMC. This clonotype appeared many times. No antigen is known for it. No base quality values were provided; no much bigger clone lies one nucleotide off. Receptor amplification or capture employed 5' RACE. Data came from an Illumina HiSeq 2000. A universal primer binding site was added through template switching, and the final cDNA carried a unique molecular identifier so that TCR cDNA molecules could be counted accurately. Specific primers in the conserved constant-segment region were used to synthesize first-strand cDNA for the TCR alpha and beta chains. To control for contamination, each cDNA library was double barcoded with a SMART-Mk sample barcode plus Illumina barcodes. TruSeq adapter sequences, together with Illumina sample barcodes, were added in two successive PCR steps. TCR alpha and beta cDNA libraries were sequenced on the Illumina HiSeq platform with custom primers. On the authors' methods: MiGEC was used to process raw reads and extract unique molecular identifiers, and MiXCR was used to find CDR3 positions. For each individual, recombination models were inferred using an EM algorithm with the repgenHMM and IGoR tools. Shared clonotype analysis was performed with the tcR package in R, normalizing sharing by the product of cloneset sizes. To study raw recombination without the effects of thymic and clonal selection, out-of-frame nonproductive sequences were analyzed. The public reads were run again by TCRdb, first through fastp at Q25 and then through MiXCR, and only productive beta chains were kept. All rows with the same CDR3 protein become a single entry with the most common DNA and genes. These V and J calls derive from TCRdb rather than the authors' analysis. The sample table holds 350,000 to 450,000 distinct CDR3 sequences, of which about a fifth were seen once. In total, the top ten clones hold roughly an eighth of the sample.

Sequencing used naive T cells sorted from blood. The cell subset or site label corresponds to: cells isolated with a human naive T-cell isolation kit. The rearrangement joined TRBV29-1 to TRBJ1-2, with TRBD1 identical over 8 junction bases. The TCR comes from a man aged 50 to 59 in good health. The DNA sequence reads TGCAGCGTTGAAAGTCGGACAGGGCATCAGAGCACCTTC. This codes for CSVESRTGHQSTF.